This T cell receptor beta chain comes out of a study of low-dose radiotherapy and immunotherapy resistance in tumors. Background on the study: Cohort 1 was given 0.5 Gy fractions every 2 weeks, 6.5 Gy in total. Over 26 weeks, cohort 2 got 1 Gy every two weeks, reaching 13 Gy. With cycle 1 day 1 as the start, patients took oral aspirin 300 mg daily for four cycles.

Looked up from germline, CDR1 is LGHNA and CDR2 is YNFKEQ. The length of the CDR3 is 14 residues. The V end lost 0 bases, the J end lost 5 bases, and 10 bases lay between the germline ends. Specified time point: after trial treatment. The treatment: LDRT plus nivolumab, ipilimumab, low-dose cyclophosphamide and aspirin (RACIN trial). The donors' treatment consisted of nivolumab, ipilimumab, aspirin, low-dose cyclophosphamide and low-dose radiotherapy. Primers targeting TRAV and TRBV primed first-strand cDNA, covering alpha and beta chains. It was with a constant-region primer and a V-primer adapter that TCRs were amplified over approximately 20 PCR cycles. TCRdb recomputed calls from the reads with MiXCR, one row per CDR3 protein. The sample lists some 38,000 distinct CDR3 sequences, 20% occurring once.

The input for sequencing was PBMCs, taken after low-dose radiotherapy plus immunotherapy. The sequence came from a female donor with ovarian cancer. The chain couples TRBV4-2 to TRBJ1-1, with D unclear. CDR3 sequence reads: CASSQEWSGTEAFF. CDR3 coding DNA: TGTGCCAGCAGCCAAGAATGGAGTGGGACTGAAGCTTTCTTT.